This T cell receptor beta chain appears in the sequencing data of a study of T cell responses to AZD1222 COVID-19 vaccine. Broader study findings: Repertoire sampling occurred only after the peak T cell response.

Researchers grouped second doses given at about 4 or about 12 weeks into one pool. The table came from immunoSEQ multiplex PCR; TCRdb's copy has only in-frame clones and leaves some out. The profile covers fewer than 120,000 clones, with about 90% appearing a single time and about 16% taken by the ten largest. Trimming shortened V by 2 bases and J by 6 bases, and 10 bases separated the two germline ends. The germline V gene has CDR1 SGHNT and CDR2 YENEEA. This CDR3 comprises 13 residues. For this clone: As yet, its antigen is unknown.

The V and J genes are TRBV11-3 and TRBJ1-1; D possibly corresponds to TRBD1 (5 bases). This TCR was recovered from an adult who received the AZD1222 COVID-19 vaccine. This specimen consisted of peripheral blood, obtained 28 days after the second AZD1222 dose. CDR3 region: CASSLLGVPEAFF. The CDR3 bases are TGTGCCAGCAGCTTATTAGGGGTCCCTGAAGCTTTCTTT.